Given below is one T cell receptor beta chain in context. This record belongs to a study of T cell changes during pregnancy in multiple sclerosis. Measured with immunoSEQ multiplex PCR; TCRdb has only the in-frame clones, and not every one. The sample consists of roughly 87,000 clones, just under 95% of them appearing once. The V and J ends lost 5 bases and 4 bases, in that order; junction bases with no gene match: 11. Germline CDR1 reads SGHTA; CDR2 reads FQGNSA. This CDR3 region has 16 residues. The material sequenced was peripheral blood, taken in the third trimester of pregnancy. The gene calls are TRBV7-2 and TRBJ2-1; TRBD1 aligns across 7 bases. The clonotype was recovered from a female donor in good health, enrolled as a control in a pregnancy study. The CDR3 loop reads CASSILEGTVYNEQFF. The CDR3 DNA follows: TGTGCCAGCAGCATACTAGAGGGGACAGTTTACAATGAGCAGTTCTTC.